This TCR beta chain was found in a study of spatial heterogeneity in lung cancer. As for the study in general: For the average unique TCR and UMI combination, more than 8.5 occurrences appeared in raw reads.

V dropped 6 bases and J dropped 1 base, with 12 bases sitting between them. CDR3 length equals 13 residues. The germline gives CDR1 DFQATT, CDR2 SNEGSKA (reference sequence). MiXCR was run by TCRdb on the 5' RACE reads, yielding one entry per CDR3 protein. The table includes around 100,000 distinct CDR3 sequences, 10% to 12% detected once. Time point reported: blood at routine non-recurrence follow-up after resection. The genes are TRBV20-1 and TRBJ1-1; no clear D. The source of this sequence is a female donor with early-stage non-small cell lung cancer. The specimen was PBMCs, collected at follow-up. CDR3 loop: CSAPDGKNTEAFF. In DNA form, the CDR3 reads TGCAGTGCCCCGGACGGTAAGAACACTGAAGCTTTCTTT.